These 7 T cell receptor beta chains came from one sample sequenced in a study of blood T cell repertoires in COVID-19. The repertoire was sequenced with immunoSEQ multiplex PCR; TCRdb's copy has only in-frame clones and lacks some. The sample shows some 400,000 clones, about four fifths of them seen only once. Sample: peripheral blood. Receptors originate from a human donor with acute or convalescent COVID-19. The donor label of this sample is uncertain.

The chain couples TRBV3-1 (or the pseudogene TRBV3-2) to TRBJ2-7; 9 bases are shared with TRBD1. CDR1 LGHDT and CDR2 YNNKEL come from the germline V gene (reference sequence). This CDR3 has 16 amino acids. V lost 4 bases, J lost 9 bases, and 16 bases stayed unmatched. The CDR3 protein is CASSRDRDRVFGLQYF. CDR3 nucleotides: TGTGCCAGCAGCCGGGATAGGGACAGGGTATTCGGGTTGCAGTACTTC.

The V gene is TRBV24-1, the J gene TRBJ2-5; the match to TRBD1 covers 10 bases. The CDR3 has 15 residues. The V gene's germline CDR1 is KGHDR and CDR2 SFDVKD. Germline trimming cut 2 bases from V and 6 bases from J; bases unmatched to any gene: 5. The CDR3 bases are TGTGCCACCAGTGATTCCGGGACAGGGGTAAAGACCCAGTACTTC. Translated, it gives CATSDSGTGVKTQYF.

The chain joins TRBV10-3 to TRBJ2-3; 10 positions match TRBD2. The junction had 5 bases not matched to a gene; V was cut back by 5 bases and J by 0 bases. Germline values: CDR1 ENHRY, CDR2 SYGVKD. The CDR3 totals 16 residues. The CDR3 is CAISPRTSGSTDTQYF. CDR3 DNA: TGTGCCATCAGTCCCAGGACTAGCGGAAGCACAGATACGCAGTATTTT.

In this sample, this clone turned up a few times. The CDR3 reads CASSYSGGGSYGYTF. CDR3 DNA sequence: TGTGCCAGCAGTTACTCTGGGGGCGGTAGCTATGGCTACACCTTC. The chain combines TRBV6-5 with TRBJ1-2, with D possibly TRBD1 on 6 matching bases. Trimming removed 0 bases from V and 4 bases from J, with 12 bases in between. Germline V CDR1 and CDR2: MNHEY, SVGAGI. CDR3 length equals 15 residues.

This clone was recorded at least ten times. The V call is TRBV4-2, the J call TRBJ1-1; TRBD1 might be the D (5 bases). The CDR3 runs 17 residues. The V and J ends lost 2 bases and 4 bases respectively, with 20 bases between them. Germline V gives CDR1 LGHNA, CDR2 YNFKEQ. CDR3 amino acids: CASSQQDTSRRVTEAFF. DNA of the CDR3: TGTGCCAGCAGCCAACAAGATACAAGCCGCAGGGTCACTGAAGCTTTCTTT.

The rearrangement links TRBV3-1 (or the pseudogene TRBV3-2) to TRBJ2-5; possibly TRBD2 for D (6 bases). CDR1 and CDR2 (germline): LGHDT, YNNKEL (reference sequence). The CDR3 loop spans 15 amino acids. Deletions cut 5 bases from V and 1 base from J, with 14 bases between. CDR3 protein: CASSVRTTRQETQYF. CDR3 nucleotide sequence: TGTGCCAGCAGCGTAAGGACTACCCGCCAAGAGACCCAGTACTTC.

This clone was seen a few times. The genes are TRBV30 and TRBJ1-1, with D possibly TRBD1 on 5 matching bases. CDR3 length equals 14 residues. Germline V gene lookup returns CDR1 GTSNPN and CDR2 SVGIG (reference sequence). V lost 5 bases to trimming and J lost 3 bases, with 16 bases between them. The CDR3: CAWWLLGPDTEAFF. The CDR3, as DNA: TGTGCCTGGTGGTTGTTGGGGCCGGACACTGAAGCTTTCTTT. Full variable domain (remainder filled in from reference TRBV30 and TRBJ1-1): SQTIHQWPATLVQPVGSPLSLECTVEGTSNPNLYWYRQAAGRGLQLLFYSVGIGQISSEVPQNLSASRPQDRQFILSSKKLLLSDSGFYLCAWWLLGPDTEAFFGQGTRLTVV.